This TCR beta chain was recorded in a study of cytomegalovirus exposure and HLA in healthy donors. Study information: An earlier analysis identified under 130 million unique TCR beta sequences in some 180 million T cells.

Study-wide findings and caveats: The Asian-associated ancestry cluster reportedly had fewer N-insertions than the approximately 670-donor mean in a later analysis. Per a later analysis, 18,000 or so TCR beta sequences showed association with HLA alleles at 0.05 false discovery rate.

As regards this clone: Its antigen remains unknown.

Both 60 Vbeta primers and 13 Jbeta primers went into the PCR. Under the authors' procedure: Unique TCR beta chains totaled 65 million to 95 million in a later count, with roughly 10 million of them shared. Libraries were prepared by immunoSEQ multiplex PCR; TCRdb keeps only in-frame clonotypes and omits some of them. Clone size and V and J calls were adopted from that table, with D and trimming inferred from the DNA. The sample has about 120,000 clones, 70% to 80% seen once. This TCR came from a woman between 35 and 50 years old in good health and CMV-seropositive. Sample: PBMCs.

The CDR3 loop reads CASSTAGGQYNEQFF. CDR3 DNA sequence: TGTGCCAGCAGCACGGCGGGGGGGCAATACAATGAGCAGTTCTTC. V is TRBV9 and J is TRBJ2-1, with TRBD2 matching over 9 bases. Trimming at V came to 4 bases and at J to 4 bases, leaving 6 bases not matched to a gene. This CDR3 comprises 15 residues. Germline V gene sequence: CDR1 SGDLS, CDR2 YYNGEE.